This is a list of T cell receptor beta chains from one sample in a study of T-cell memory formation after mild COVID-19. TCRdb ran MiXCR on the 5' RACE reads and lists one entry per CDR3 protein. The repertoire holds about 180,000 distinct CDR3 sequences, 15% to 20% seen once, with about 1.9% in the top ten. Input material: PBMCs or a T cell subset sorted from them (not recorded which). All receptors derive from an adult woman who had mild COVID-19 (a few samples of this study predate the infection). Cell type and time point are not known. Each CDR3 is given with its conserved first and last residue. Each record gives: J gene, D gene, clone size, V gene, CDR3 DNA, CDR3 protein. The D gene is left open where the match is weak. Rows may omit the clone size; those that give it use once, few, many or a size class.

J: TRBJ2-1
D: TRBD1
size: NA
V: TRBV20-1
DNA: TGCAGTGCTGTGGGTGGGACAGGTCACTACAATGAGCAGTTCTTC
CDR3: CSAVGGTGHYNEQFF

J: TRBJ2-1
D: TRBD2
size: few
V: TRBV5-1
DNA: TGCGCCAGCAGCAGCGGGACTCCCCGTAGGAGTGAGCAGTTCTTC
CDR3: CASSSGTPRRSEQFF

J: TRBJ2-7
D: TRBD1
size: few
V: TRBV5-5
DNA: TGTGCCAGCAGCTTGGGGGACAGCAGGCCCTACGAGCAGTACTTC
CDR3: CASSLGDSRPYEQYF

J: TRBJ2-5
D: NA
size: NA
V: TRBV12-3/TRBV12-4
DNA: TGTGCCAGCAGTCCTCGAGGGGTAGTAGGGACCCAGTACTTC
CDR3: CASSPRGVVGTQYF

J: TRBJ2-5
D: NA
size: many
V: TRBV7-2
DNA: TGCGCCAGCAGCTTGGGAGTCCAAGAGACCCAGTACTTC
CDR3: CASSLGVQETQYF

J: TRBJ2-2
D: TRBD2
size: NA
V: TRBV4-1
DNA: TGCGCCAGCAGCCAAGAGTCGGGACTAGCGAGCACCGGGGAGCTGTTTTTT
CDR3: CASSQESGLASTGELFF

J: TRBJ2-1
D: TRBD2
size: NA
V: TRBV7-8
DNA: TGTGCCAGCAGCTTCATTACTAGCGGGAGGGCTCTTGAGCAGTTCTTC
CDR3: CASSFITSGRALEQFF

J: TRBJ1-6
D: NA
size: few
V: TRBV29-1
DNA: TGCAGCGCCCGCTGGGAGTCTTGGTATTCACCCCTCCACTTT
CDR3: CSARWESWYSPLHF

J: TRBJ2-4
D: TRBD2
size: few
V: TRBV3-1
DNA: TGTGCCAGCAGCCAGGGACTAGCGGGAGCCGAAAACATTCAGTACTTC
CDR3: CASSQGLAGAENIQYF

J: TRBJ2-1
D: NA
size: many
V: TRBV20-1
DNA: TGCAGTGCCGTAGGGAGATCCTACAATGAGCAGTTCTTC
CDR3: CSAVGRSYNEQFF

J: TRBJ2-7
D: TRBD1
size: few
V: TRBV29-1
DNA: TGCAGCGTTGAGAGAGTAGGGACAGGATTCGTCTACGAGCAGTACTTC
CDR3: CSVERVGTGFVYEQYF

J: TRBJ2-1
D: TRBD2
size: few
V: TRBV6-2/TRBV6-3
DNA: TGTGCCAGCAGTAGGACTAGCGGGATCTCCTACAATGAGCAGTTCTTC
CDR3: CASSRTSGISYNEQFF

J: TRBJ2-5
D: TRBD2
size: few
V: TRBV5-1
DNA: TGCGCCAGCACCCGGGGAGGGTCGTTAGAGACCCAGTACTTC
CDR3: CASTRGGSLETQYF

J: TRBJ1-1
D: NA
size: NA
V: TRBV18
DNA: TGTGCCAGCTCACCTCCGGGGACCAACACTGAAGCTTTCTTT
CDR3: CASSPPGTNTEAFF